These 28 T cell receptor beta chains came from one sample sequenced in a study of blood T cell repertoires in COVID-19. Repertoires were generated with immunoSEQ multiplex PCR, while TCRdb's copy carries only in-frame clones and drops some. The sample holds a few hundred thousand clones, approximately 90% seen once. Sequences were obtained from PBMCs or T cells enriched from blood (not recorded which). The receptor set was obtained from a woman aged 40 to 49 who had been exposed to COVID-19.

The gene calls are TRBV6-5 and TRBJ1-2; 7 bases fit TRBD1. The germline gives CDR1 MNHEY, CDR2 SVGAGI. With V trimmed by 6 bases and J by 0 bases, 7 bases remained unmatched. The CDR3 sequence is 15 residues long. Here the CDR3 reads CASRYRQGANYGYTF. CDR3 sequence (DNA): TGTGCCAGCAGATATAGACAGGGAGCTAACTATGGCTACACCTTC.

The CDR3 region is CASSWDRSEQYF. For the CDR3, the DNA is TGCGCCAGCAGCTGGGACAGATCCGAGCAGTACTTC. The chain joins TRBV5-1 to TRBJ2-7; 7 bases agree with TRBD1. The CDR3 spans 12 residues. CDR1 is SGHRS, CDR2 YFSETQ, per germline. The V and J ends lost 3 bases and 6 bases, in that order; junction bases with no gene match: 3. The full variable domain, its missing parts supplied by reference TRBV5-1 and TRBJ2-7, is KAGVTQTPRYLIKTRGQQVTLSCSPISGHRSVSWYQQTPGQGLQFLFEYFSETQRNKGNFPGRFSGRQFSNSRSEMNVSTLELGDSALYLCASSWDRSEQYFGPGTRLTVT.

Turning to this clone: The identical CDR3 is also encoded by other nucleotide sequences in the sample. This CDR3 is CASSLQGNQPQHF. The CDR3 coding sequence is TGTGCCAGCAGCTTACAGGGCAATCAGCCCCAGCATTTT. This chain joins TRBV5-5 and TRBJ1-5; tentatively, D is TRBD1 (5 bases). Trimming shortened V by 2 bases and J by 2 bases, and 5 bases separated the two germline ends. The CDR3 has 13 amino acids. In germline, CDR1 is SGHKS, CDR2 YYEKEE (reference sequence).

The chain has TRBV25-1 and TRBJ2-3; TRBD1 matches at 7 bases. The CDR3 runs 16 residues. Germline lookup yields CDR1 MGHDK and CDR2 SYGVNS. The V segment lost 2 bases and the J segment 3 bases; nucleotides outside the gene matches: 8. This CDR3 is CASSEVGQGETDTQYF. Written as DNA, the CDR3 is TGTGCCAGCAGTGAAGTTGGGCAGGGGGAAACAGATACGCAGTATTTT. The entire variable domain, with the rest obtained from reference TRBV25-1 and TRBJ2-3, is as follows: EADIYQTPRYLVIGTGKKITLECSQTMGHDKMYWYQQDPGMELHLIHYSYGVNSTEKGDLSSESTVSRIRTEHFPLTLESARPSHTSQYLCASSEVGQGETDTQYFGPGTRLTVL.

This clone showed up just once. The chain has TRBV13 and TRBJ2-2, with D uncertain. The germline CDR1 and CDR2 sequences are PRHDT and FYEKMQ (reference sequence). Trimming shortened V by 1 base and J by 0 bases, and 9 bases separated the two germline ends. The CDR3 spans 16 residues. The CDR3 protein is CASSLVAESNTGELFF. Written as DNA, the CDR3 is TGTGCCAGCAGCTTAGTGGCGGAGTCGAACACCGGGGAGCTGTTTTTT.

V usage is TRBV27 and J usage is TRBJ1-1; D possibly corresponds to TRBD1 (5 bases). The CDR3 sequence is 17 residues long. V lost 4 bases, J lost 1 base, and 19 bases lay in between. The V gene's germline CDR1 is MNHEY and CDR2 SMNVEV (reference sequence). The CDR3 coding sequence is TGTGCCAGCAGTTCCCGTCCCCCGGGGGGTGGGAACACTGAAGCTTTCTTT. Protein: CASSSRPPGGGNTEAFF.

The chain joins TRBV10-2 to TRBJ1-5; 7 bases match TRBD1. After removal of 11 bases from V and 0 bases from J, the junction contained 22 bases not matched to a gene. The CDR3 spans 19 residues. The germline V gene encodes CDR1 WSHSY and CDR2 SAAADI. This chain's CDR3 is CAPRGVRTEALNSNQPQHF. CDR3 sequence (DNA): TGCGCCCCCAGGGGGGTCCGGACAGAGGCACTAAATAGCAATCAGCCCCAGCATTTT.

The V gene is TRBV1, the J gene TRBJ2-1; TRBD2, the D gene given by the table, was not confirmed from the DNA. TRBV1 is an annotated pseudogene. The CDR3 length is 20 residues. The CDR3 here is CTSSQDRIALAGGPDNEQFF. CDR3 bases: TGCACCAGCAGCCAAGATAGGATCGCACTAGCGGGGGGGCCCGACAATGAGCAGTTCTTC.

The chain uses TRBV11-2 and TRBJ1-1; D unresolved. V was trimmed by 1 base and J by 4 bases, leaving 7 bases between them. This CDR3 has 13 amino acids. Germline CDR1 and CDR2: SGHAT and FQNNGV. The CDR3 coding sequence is TGTGCCAGCAGCTTAGTACAGACCACTGAAGCTTTCTTT. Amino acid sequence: CASSLVQTTEAFF. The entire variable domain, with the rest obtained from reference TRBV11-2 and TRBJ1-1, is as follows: EAGVAQSPRYKIIEKRQSVAFWCNPISGHATLYWYQQILGQGPKLLIQFQNNGVVDDSQLPKDRFSAERLKGVDSTLKIQPAKLEDSAVYLCASSLVQTTEAFFGQGTRLTVV.

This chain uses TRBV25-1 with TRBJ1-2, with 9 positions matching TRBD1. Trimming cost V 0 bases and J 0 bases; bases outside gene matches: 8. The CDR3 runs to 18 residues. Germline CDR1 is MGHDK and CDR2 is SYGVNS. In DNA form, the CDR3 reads TGTGCCAGCAGTGAATACGGCGGGACAGGGCCTACTAACTATGGCTACACCTTC. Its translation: CASSEYGGTGPTNYGYTF.

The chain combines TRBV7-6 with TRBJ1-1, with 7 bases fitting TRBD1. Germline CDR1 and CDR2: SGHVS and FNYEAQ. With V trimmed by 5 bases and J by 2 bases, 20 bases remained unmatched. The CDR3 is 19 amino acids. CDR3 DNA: TGTGCCAGCAGCCGCGGGGTAGGGGGCTTCGATCCGGTTAACACTGAAGCTTTCTTT. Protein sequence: CASSRGVGGFDPVNTEAFF.

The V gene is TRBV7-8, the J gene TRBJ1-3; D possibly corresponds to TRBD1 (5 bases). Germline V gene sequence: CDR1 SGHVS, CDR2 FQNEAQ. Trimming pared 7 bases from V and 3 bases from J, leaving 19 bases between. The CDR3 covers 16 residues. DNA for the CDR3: TGTGCCAGCACCCCCCTGGCCGGGGGAAGTGGAAACACCATATATTTT. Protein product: CASTPLAGGSGNTIYF.

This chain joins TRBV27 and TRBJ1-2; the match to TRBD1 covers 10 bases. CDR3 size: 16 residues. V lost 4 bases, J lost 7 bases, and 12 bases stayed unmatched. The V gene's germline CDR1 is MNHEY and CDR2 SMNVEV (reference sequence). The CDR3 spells CASSSTPWGQGSGYTF. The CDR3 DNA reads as TGTGCCAGCAGTTCCACCCCGTGGGGACAGGGGTCTGGCTACACCTTC.

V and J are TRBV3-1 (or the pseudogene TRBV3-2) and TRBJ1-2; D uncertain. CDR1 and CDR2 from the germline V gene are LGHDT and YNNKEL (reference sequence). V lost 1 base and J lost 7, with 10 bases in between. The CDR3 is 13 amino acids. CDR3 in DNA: TGTGCCAGCAGCCAAGCAGGACTCGTTGGCTACACCTTC. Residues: CASSQAGLVGYTF.

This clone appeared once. The CDR3 loop is CASSLRQGAGGYTF. CDR3 nucleotide sequence: TGTGCCAGCAGCTTACGACAGGGGGCGGGAGGCTACACCTTC. The genes are TRBV7-2 and TRBJ1-2; 10 bases align to TRBD1. This CDR3 spans 14 amino acids. The J segment lost 8 bases and the V segment lost 2 bases, leaving 5 bases of the junction unmatched. Germline lookup yields CDR1 SGHTA and CDR2 FQGNSA.

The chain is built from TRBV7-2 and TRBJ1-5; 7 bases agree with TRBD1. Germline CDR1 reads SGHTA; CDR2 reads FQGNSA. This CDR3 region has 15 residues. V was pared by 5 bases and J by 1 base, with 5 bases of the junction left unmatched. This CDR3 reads CASSQGGKSNQPQHF. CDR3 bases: TGTGCCAGCAGCCAGGGGGGAAAAAGCAATCAGCCCCAGCATTTT.

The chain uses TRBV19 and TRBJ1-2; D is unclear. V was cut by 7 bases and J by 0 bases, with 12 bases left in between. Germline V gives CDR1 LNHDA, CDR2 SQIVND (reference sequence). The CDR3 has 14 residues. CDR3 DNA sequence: TGTGCCAGTACTGACCGGCGGGCTAACTATGGCTACACCTTC. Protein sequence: CASTDRRANYGYTF. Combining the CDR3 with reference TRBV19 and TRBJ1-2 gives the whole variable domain DGGITQSPKYLFRKEGQNVTLSCEQNLNHDAMYWYRQDPGQGLRLIYYSQIVNDFQKGDIAEGYSVSREKKESFPLTVTSAQKNPTAFYLCASTDRRANYGYTFGSGTRLTVV.

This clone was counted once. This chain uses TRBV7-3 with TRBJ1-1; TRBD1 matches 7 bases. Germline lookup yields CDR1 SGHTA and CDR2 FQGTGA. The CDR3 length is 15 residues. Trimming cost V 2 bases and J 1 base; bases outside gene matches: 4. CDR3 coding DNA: TGTGCCAGCAGCTTAGGAAGGACAGGGAACACTGAAGCTTTCTTT. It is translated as CASSLGRTGNTEAFF.

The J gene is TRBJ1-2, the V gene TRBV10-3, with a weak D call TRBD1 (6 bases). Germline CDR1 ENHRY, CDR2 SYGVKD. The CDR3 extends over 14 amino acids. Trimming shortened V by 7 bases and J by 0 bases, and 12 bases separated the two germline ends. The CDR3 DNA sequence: TGTGCCATCAACCAACAGGGTGCTAACTATGGCTACACCTTC. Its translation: CAINQQGANYGYTF.

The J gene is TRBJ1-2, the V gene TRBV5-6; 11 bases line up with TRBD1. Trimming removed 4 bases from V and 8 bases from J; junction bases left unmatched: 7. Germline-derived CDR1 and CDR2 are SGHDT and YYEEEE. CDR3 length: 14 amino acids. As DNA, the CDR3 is TGTGCCAGCAGCCCGGGACAGGGGGTAATCGGCTACACCTTC. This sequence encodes CASSPGQGVIGYTF. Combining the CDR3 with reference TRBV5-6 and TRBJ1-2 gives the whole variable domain DAGVTQSPTHLIKTRGQQVTLRCSPKSGHDTVSWYQQALGQGPQFIFQYYEEEERQRGNFPDRFSGHQFPNYSSELNVNALLLGDSALYLCASSPGQGVIGYTFGSGTRLTVV.

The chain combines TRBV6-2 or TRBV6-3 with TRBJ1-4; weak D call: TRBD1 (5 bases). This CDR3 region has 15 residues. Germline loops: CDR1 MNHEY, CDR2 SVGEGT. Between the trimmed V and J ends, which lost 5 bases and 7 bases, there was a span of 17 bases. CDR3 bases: TGTGCCAGCAGTCCAGGGTTCAGACTTGGTGAAAAACTGTTTTTT. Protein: CASSPGFRLGEKLFF.

The CDR3 protein is CASSQGRGNQPQHF. The CDR3 DNA is TGTGCCAGCAGCCAAGGTCGGGGGAATCAGCCCCAGCATTTT. The J gene is TRBJ1-5, the V gene TRBV14; tentatively, D is TRBD1 (5 bases). V was trimmed by 1 base and J by 4 bases, leaving 8 bases between them. The CDR3 has 14 residues. Germline V CDR1 and CDR2: SGHDN, FVKESK.

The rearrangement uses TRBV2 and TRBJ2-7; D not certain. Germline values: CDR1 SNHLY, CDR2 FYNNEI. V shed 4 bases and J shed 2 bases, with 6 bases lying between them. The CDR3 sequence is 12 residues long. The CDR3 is CASSGGTYEQYF. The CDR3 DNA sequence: TGTGCCAGCAGTGGAGGAACCTACGAGCAGTACTTC.

The chain's CDR3 is CASGFSKGAFPHEQFF. CDR3 nucleotide sequence: TGTGCTAGTGGTTTTTCAAAGGGGGCTTTCCCTCATGAGCAGTTCTTC. The rearrangement joins TRBV12-5 to TRBJ2-1; 7 nucleotides align to TRBD1. CDR1 and CDR2 from the germline V gene are LGHNT and FRNRAP. Losses at the gene ends were 3 bases for V and 8 bases for J; bases not matched to a gene: 13. CDR3 size: 16 residues.

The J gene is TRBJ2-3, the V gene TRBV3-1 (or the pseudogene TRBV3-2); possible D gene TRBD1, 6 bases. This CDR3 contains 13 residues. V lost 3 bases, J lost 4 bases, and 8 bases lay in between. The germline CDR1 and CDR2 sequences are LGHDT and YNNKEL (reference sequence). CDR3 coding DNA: TGTGCCAGCAGCCATAACAGGGCAGATACGCAGTATTTT. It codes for CASSHNRADTQYF.

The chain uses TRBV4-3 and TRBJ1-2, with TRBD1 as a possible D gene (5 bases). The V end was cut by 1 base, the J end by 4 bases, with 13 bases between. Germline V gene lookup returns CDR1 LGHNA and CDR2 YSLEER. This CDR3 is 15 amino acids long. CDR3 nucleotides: TGCGCCAGCAGCCAAGGGTTAGGGGTCATCTATGGCTACACCTTC. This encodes CASSQGLGVIYGYTF.

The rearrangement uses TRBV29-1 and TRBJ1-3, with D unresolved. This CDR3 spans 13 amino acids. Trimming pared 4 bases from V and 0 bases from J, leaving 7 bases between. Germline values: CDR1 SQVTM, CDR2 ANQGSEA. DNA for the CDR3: TGCAGCGTTGTGGGGAGCTCTGGAAACACCATATATTTT. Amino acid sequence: CSVVGSSGNTIYF.

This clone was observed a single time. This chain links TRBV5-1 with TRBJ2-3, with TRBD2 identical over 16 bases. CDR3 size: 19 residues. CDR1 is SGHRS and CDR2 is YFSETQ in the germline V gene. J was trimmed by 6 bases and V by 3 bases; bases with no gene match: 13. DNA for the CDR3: TGCGCCAGCAGCTCAATGGGACTAGCGGGGGGGCAACGCGGGGATACGCAGTATTTT. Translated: CASSSMGLAGGQRGDTQYF.